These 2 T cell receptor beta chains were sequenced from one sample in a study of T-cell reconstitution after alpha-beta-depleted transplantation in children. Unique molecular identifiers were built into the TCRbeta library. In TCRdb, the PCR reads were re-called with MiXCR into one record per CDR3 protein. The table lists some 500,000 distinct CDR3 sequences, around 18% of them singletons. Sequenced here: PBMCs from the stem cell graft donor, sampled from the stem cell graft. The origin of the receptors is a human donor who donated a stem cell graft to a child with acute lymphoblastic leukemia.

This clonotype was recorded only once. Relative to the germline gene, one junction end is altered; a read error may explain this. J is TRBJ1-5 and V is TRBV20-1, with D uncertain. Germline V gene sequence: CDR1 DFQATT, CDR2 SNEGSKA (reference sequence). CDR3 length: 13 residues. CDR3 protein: CSARGGTYQPQHF. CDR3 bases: TGCAGTGCCAGAGGCGGAACGTATCAGCCCCAGCATTTT.

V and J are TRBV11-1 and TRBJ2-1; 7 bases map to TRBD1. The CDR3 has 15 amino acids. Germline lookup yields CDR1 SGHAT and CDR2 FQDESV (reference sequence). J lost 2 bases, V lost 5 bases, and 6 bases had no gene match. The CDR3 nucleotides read TGTGCCAGCAGCGTCCGGGACAGTCCCTACAATGAGCAGTTCTTC. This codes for CASSVRDSPYNEQFF.